Below, 9 T cell receptor beta chains from the same sample are listed, as sequenced in a study of OX40 agonist ivuxolimab in advanced cancers. Profiled with immunoSEQ multiplex PCR; TCRdb holds only in-frame clones, not every one. The data hold about 50,000 clones, with around 90% observed a single time. The sample consisted of CD4+ or CD8+ T cells sorted from blood, taken in a trial of the OX40 agonist ivuxolimab. The source of these receptors is an adult with an advanced solid tumor such as melanoma, head and neck, liver or kidney cancer.

This clone has only one observation. The CDR3 spells CASSFLAGDQGEQFF. DNA for the CDR3: TGTGCCAGCAGCTTCCTAGCGGGAGATCAGGGTGAGCAGTTCTTC. V and J are TRBV7-6 and TRBJ2-1; TRBD2 agrees at 10 bases. Germline V CDR1 and CDR2: SGHVS, FNYEAQ. Trimming cost V 3 bases and J 9 bases; bases outside gene matches: 8. There are 15 residues in the CDR3.

The chain employs TRBV10-3 and TRBJ2-3; 9 nucleotides agree with TRBD1. The CDR3 is 14 amino acids. Germline V lookup: CDR1 ENHRY, CDR2 SYGVKD. The V and J ends lost 4 bases and 4 bases, in that order; junction bases with no gene match: 3. The CDR3: CAISVGTGPDTQYF. DNA of the CDR3: TGTGCCATCAGTGTTGGGACAGGGCCAGATACGCAGTATTTT.

The V gene is TRBV6-1, the J gene TRBJ1-1; D unclear. Trimming took off 7 bases at V and 1 base at J, with 13 bases between the two ends. Germline values: CDR1 MNHNS, CDR2 SASEGT. The CDR3 spans 14 residues. The chain's CDR3 is CASIIGWGNTEAFF. As DNA, the CDR3 is TGTGCCAGCATAATTGGTTGGGGGAACACTGAAGCTTTCTTT.

This rearrangement joins TRBV2 to TRBJ2-5; possible D gene TRBD1, 8 bases. Germline CDR1 is SNHLY and CDR2 is FYNNEI. This CDR3 has 14 residues. Between the trimmed V and J ends, which lost 5 bases and 8 bases, there was a span of 18 bases. The CDR3 nucleotides read TGTGCCAGCAGTACGGGACTACAGGGGGACACCCAGTACTTC. The encoded protein is CASSTGLQGDTQYF.

V is TRBV15 and J is TRBJ1-1; D is unresolved. Trimming cost V 0 bases and J 5 bases, with 7 bases left between them. Germline CDR1 LNHNV, CDR2 YYDKDF (reference sequence). CDR3 size: 13 residues. The CDR3 DNA sequence: TGTGCCACCAGCAGAGATGACACTACTGAAGCTTTCTTT. Translated, it gives CATSRDDTTEAFF. Looking up the rest from reference TRBV15 and TRBJ1-1 gives the full variable domain: DAMVIQNPRYQVTQFGKPVTLSCSQTLNHNVMYWYQQKSSQAPKLLFHYYDKDFNNEADTPDNFQSRRPNTSFCFLDIRSPGLGDTAMYLCATSRDDTTEAFFGQGTRLTVV.

V usage is TRBV5-6 and J usage is TRBJ1-2; D gene uncertain. The CDR3 loop spans 11 amino acids. Per the germline V gene, CDR1 is SGHDT and CDR2 is YYEEEE. With 1 base removed from V and 8 bases from J, the gap between germline ends came to 6 bases. CDR3 sequence (DNA): TGTGCCAGCAGCTTGAGTGGGGGCTACACCTTC. Its protein product is CASSLSGGYTF.

V is TRBV6-1 and J is TRBJ2-3; D is ambiguous. This CDR3 has 12 residues. Germline loops: CDR1 MNHNS, CDR2 SASEGT. Trimming cost V 2 bases and J 6 bases, with 6 bases left between them. CDR3 sequence reads: CASSELGDTQYF. CDR3 coding DNA: TGTGCCAGCAGTGAACTTGGGGATACGCAGTATTTT.

This clone was found a few times. V and J are TRBV6-6 and TRBJ2-7; no definite D call. The ends were cut back, 4 bases at V and 6 bases at J, with 13 bases in the middle. The germline V gene has CDR1 MNHNY and CDR2 SVGAGI (reference sequence). The length of the CDR3 is 13 residues. In DNA, the CDR3 is TGTGCCAGCAGTTCCCCGACTCCTTTCGAGCAGTACTTC. Translated: CASSSPTPFEQYF.

CDR3 sequence (DNA): TGTGCCAGCTCACCACCGGGGAAAAACACTGAAGCTTTCTTT. Amino acids: CASSPPGKNTEAFF. This chain uses TRBV18 with TRBJ1-1, with no clear D. Trimming left V 0 bases short and J 2 bases short, with 7 bases between. Germline V gene data show CDR1 as KGHSH and CDR2 as LQKENI. The CDR3 loop spans 14 amino acids.